These 21 T cell receptor beta chains share one sample of origin, sequenced in a study of blood T cell repertoires in COVID-19. Clones were read by immunoSEQ multiplex PCR, and TCRdb kept only the in-frame ones, dropping some. The sample yields about 120,000 clones, roughly 88% seen once. Sequenced material: peripheral blood. The receptor source for this set is a man in his forties or fifties with acute or convalescent COVID-19.

The gene calls are TRBV20-1 and TRBJ2-1, with 7 bases lining up with TRBD1. Losses at the gene ends were 3 bases for V and 9 bases for J; bases not matched to a gene: 14. Germline V gene lookup returns CDR1 DFQATT and CDR2 SNEGSKA (reference sequence). CDR3 length: 15 residues. The CDR3 DNA is TGCAGTGCTAGTCCCCAAATCAGGGGGTGGGGTGAGCAGTTCTTC. It codes for CSASPQIRGWGEQFF.

This clone was counted ten times or more. The chain has TRBV18 and TRBJ1-1; D perhaps matches TRBD1 (5 bases). Trimming shortened V by 5 bases and J by 3 bases, and 10 bases separated the two germline ends. Germline V gives CDR1 KGHSH, CDR2 LQKENI. The CDR3 sequence is 13 residues long. The CDR3: CASSYAGYTEAFF. The DNA of the CDR3 is TGTGCCAGCTCATATGCAGGGTACACTGAAGCTTTCTTT.

The gene calls are TRBV19 and TRBJ2-4, with 8 bases matching TRBD1. CDR3 length: 17 residues. With 5 bases clipped from V and 2 bases from J, the junction kept 11 bases outside the gene matches. Germline CDR1 reads LNHDA; CDR2 reads SQIVND (reference sequence). The CDR3 sequence: CASSELATGVTKNIQYF. CDR3 coding DNA: TGTGCCAGTAGTGAGCTTGCGACAGGGGTGACCAAAAACATTCAGTACTTC.

This chain connects TRBV10-2 to TRBJ1-1, with D possibly matching TRBD1 (6 bases). This CDR3 comprises 11 residues. Deletions cut 10 bases from V and 13 bases from J, with 19 bases between. Germline lookup yields CDR1 WSHSY and CDR2 SAAADI. The CDR3 loop is CATTVTGMDFF. Written as DNA, the CDR3 is TGCGCCACCACAGTTACAGGGATGGATTTCTTT.

This chain connects TRBV7-9 to TRBJ1-2; perhaps TRBD1 as D (5 bases). This CDR3 region has 14 residues. Deletions cut 3 bases from V and 5 bases from J, with 13 bases between. Germline CDR1 is SEHNR and CDR2 is FQNEAQ (reference sequence). The CDR3 DNA follows: TGTGCCAGCAGCTTCGGCAGGGACTCATATGGCTACACCTTC. Translation gives CASSFGRDSYGYTF. The full variable domain, with the rest looked up from reference TRBV7-9 and TRBJ1-2, is DTGVSQNPRHKITKRGQNVTFRCDPISEHNRLYWYRQTLGQGPEFLTYFQNEAQLEKSRLLSDRFSAERPKGSFSTLEIQRTEQGDSAMYLCASSFGRDSYGYTFGSGTRLTVV.

The chain uses TRBV11-3 and TRBJ2-2; maybe TRBD1 (5 bases). V lost 2 bases to trimming and J lost 1 base, with 8 bases between them. Germline V lookup: CDR1 SGHNT, CDR2 YENEEA. CDR3 length: 15 residues. Here the CDR3 DNA reads TGTGCCAGCAGCTTAAGGACACAGAACACCGGGGAGCTGTTTTTT. Protein sequence: CASSLRTQNTGELFF.

The chain has TRBV4-1 and TRBJ1-5, with unresolved D. V was trimmed by 1 base and J by 4 bases, leaving 5 bases between them. The germline CDR1 and CDR2 sequences are MGHRA and YSYEKL. CDR3 length: 13 amino acids. The CDR3 reads CASSQGVNQPQHF. DNA of the CDR3: TGCGCCAGCAGCCAAGGAGTGAATCAGCCCCAGCATTTT.

As concerns this clone: The sample contains more than one DNA sequence encoding this CDR3. V gene TRBV5-6 combines with J gene TRBJ1-6; 9 bases are shared with TRBD1. The V and J ends lost 0 bases and 7 bases, in that order; junction bases with no gene match: 2. This CDR3 comprises 15 residues. The germline gives CDR1 SGHDT, CDR2 YYEEEE. The DNA of the CDR3 is TGTGCCAGCAGCTTGGGGGACAGGGTCAATTCACCCCTCCACTTT. Its protein is CASSLGDRVNSPLHF.

The chain combines TRBV6-1 with TRBJ2-7, with D uncertain. The germline gives CDR1 MNHNS, CDR2 SASEGT. CDR3 length: 14 residues. V was shortened by 1 base and J by 3 bases, with 10 bases between the two germline ends. The CDR3 is CASSEVRSHYEQYF. The DNA for the CDR3 is TGTGCCAGCAGTGAAGTACGGAGTCACTACGAGCAGTACTTC.

V gene TRBV19 combines with J gene TRBJ2-1; TRBD2 aligns across 9 bases. Per germline, CDR1 LNHDA and CDR2 SQIVND (reference sequence). J lost 10 bases, V lost 2 bases, and 9 bases had no gene match. The CDR3 extends over 15 amino acids. In nucleotides, the CDR3 is TGTGCCAGTAGTATAATGACTAGCGGAAGTCAGGAGCAGTTCTTC. It encodes CASSIMTSGSQEQFF.

The chain couples TRBV2 to TRBJ2-1, with TRBD2 identical over 9 bases. V lost 6 bases and J lost 9; bases outside the gene matches: 15. Germline V CDR1 and CDR2: SNHLY, FYNNEI. The CDR3 consists of 16 residues. CDR3 nucleotide sequence: TGTGCCAGCAGACTTAGCGGGAGTCGTTGGGCGGGTGAGCAGTTCTTC. Translating it yields CASRLSGSRWAGEQFF.

The chain links TRBV30 to TRBJ1-4; D may be TRBD1 (6 bases). Deletions cut 3 bases from V and 3 bases from J, with 17 bases between. The CDR3 runs to 16 residues. CDR1 is GTSNPN, CDR2 SVGIG, per germline (reference sequence). The CDR3 region is CAWSLGGLGSNEKLFF. The CDR3 region has the DNA TGTGCCTGGAGCCTCGGGGGGCTTGGATCTAATGAAAAACTGTTTTTT.

This chain uses TRBV3-1 (or the pseudogene TRBV3-2) with TRBJ2-7; tentative D call: TRBD1 (5 bases). CDR1 is LGHDT and CDR2 is YNNKEL in the germline V gene (reference sequence). CDR3 length: 12 amino acids. Trimming shortened V by 5 bases and J by 7 bases, and 12 bases separated the two germline ends. The CDR3, as DNA: TGTGCCAGCAGCTTCAGGGCCGGGGAGCAGTACTTC. Amino acids: CASSFRAGEQYF.

The chain uses TRBV2 and TRBJ1-4, with a tentative D call TRBD1 (6 bases). The CDR3 covers 18 residues. CDR1 is SNHLY, CDR2 FYNNEI, per germline. The V gene lost 1 base and the J gene lost 0 bases, with 15 bases spanning the gap. The CDR3 reads CASSEETGFLATNEKLFF. CDR3 sequence (DNA): TGTGCCAGCAGTGAAGAGACAGGCTTCCTTGCAACTAATGAAAAACTGTTTTTT.

In nucleotides, the CDR3 is TGTGCCAGCAGCACCGACAGTGTTGGGTCCGGGACCCAGTACTTC. It specifies CASSTDSVGSGTQYF. J is TRBJ2-5 and V is TRBV7-7; tentatively, D is TRBD1 (5 bases). The CDR3 loop spans 15 amino acids. CDR1 is SSHAT and CDR2 is FNYEAQ in the germline V gene (reference sequence). Trimming left V 5 bases short and J 7 bases short, with 20 bases between.

This chain links TRBV18 with TRBJ1-3, with a possible D match to TRBD1 (5 bases). Trimming shortened V by 3 bases and J by 2 bases, and 8 bases separated the two germline ends. The CDR3 extends over 14 amino acids. The germline CDR1 and CDR2 sequences are KGHSH and LQKENI. This CDR3 is CASSPPRAGNTIYF. Here the CDR3 DNA reads TGTGCCAGCTCACCCCCCAGGGCTGGAAACACCATATATTTT.

The V gene is TRBV9, the J gene TRBJ2-1; D uncertain. The CDR3 runs 14 residues. Germline values: CDR1 SGDLS, CDR2 YYNGEE. V gave up 4 bases and J gave up 6 bases, with 14 bases separating them. CDR3 DNA sequence: TGTGCCAGCAGCCCCACCAGACGAGGCAATGAGCAGTTCTTC. It is translated as CASSPTRRGNEQFF.

This chain connects TRBV11-2 to TRBJ1-3; TRBD1 aligns across 8 bases. From germline, CDR1 is SGHAT and CDR2 FQNNGV. This CDR3 is 12 amino acids long. Trimming at V came to 3 bases and at J to 9 bases, leaving 1 base not matched to a gene. Here the CDR3 DNA reads TGTGCCAGCAGCTTTGACAGGGGCACCATATATTTT. It encodes CASSFDRGTIYF.

The V and J genes are TRBV25-1 and TRBJ2-6; 9 bases map to TRBD2. Losses at the gene ends were 4 bases for V and 3 bases for J; bases not matched to a gene: 7. The CDR3 extends over 17 amino acids. CDR1 MGHDK and CDR2 SYGVNS come from the germline V gene. The CDR3, as DNA: TGTGCCAGCAGTGGGATAGCGGGAGATCTTGGGGCCAACGTCCTGACTTTC. Protein: CASSGIAGDLGANVLTF.

The rearrangement uses TRBV9 and TRBJ1-1; D might be TRBD1 (5 bases). The V end was cut by 0 bases, the J end by 7 bases, with 10 bases between. The CDR3 extends over 13 amino acids. Germline assignment: CDR1 SGDLS and CDR2 YYNGEE. The CDR3: CASSVASGYEAFF. CDR3 DNA: TGTGCCAGCAGCGTAGCTTCAGGGTATGAAGCTTTCTTT. Filled out from reference TRBV9 and TRBJ1-1, the complete variable domain reads DSGVTQTPKHLITATGQRVTLRCSPRSGDLSVYWYQQSLDQGLQFLIQYYNGEERAKGNILERFSAQQFPDLHSELNLSSLELGDSALYFCASSVASGYEAFFGQGTRLTVV.

The V call is TRBV27, the J call TRBJ2-1, with D possibly matching TRBD1 (6 bases). Between the trimmed V and J ends, which lost 8 bases and 4 bases, there was a span of 18 bases. The CDR3 contains 15 residues. The germline V gene has CDR1 MNHEY and CDR2 SMNVEV (reference sequence). The CDR3 sequence: CASCPGDWGYNEQFF. For the CDR3, the DNA is TGTGCCAGCTGCCCAGGGGATTGGGGGTACAATGAGCAGTTCTTC.